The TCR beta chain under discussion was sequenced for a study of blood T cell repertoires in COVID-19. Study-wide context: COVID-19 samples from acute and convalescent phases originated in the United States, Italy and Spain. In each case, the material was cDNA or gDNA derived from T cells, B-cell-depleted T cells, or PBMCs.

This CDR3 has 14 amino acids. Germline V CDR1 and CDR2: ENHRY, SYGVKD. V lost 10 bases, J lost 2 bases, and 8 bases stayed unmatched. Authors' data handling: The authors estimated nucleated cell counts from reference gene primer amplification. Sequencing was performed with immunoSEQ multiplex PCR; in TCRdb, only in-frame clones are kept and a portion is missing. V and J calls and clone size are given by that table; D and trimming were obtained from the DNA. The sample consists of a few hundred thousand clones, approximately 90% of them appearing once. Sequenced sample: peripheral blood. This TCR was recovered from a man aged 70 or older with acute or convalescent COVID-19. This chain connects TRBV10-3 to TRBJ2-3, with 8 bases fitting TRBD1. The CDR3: CATTGATTTDTQYF. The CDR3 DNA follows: TGTGCCACGACAGGGGCGACTACCACAGATACGCAGTATTTT.